This TCR beta chain stems from a study of CD8 T cells in ankylosing spondylitis. This CDR3 has 15 amino acids. V was shortened by 5 bases and J by 1 base, with 12 bases between the two germline ends. Study-wide results and caveats: Earlier reports found some motif variants in synovial fluid and blood in reactive arthritis. A motif of 7 to 9 highly homologous TCR beta variants was seen as apparently characteristic of ankylosing spondylitis blood.

Worth noting for this clonotype: The antigen is not known.

TCRdb passed the 5' RACE reads through MiXCR, listing each CDR3 protein once. The sample includes more than 500,000 distinct CDR3 sequences, roughly 5% of them seen just once. V is TRBV12-3 or TRBV12-4 and J is TRBJ2-1, with a tentative D call TRBD1 (5 bases). This clonotype originated in a male donor with ankylosing spondylitis. The sequencing sample was made of blood, either unsorted or a sorted T cell fraction (not recorded which). CDR3 nucleotides: TGTGCCAGCAGTCTAGGGGTTTTTTCCTACAATGAGCAGTTCTTC. Protein sequence: CASSLGVFSYNEQFF.